These 18 T cell receptor beta chains originate from one sample sequenced in a study of blood T cell repertoires in COVID-19. The repertoire was sequenced with immunoSEQ multiplex PCR; TCRdb's copy has only in-frame clones and lacks some. Of approximately 310,000 clones listed, more than 75% are singletons. Sample: peripheral blood. These receptors were obtained from a man aged 45 to 65 with active or convalescent COVID-19.

The chain couples TRBV28 to TRBJ2-7, with D maybe TRBD1 (5 bases). Between the trimmed V and J ends, which lost 6 bases and 7 bases, there was a span of 13 bases. This CDR3 spans 12 amino acids. The V gene's germline CDR1 is MDHEN and CDR2 SYDVKM. The CDR3 DNA is TGTGCCAGCAGCAGGGATCTGGGGGAGCAGTACTTC. It is translated as CASSRDLGEQYF.

The chain has TRBV5-6 and TRBJ1-6; D is possibly TRBD1 (5 bases). This CDR3 is 13 amino acids long. Trimming pared 0 bases from V and 10 bases from J, leaving 8 bases between. Germline V gives CDR1 SGHDT, CDR2 YYEEEE. CDR3 sequence reads: CASSLDRFSPLHF. CDR3 DNA sequence: TGTGCCAGCAGCTTGGACAGGTTCTCACCCCTCCACTTT.

The chain is built from TRBV28 and TRBJ2-1; 7 bases are shared with TRBD2. Trimming cost V 6 bases and J 2 bases; bases outside gene matches: 16. Germline V CDR1 and CDR2: MDHEN, SYDVKM. The CDR3 has 18 residues. DNA for the CDR3: TGTGCCAGCAGCCCCCAGGGTTTTAGGGAGGGCCCCTACAATGAGCAGTTCTTC. The encoded protein is CASSPQGFREGPYNEQFF.

The gene calls are TRBV16 and TRBJ1-2; 8 bases map to TRBD1. Per germline, CDR1 KGHSY and CDR2 FQNENV. Losses at the gene ends were 3 bases for V and 7 bases for J; bases not matched to a gene: 7. CDR3 length: 14 amino acids. The CDR3 region is CASSQDRVFGGYTF. The CDR3 DNA reads TGTGCCAGCAGCCAGGACAGGGTCTTTGGTGGCTACACCTTC.

The chain links TRBV5-1 to TRBJ1-4; TRBD1 matches at 7 bases. CDR3 size: 13 residues. Trimming took 7 bases from V and 4 from J; bases not matched to a gene: 4. From germline, CDR1 is SGHRS and CDR2 YFSETQ. CDR3 region: CASQGQYNEKLFF. The CDR3 nucleotides read TGCGCCAGCCAGGGACAGTATAATGAAAAACTGTTTTTT.

This clone showed up just a few times. The chain carries TRBV24-1 and TRBJ1-2, with D maybe TRBD1 (5 bases). The CDR3 sequence is 13 residues long. The germline gives CDR1 KGHDR, CDR2 SFDVKD. With 7 bases removed from V and 8 bases from J, the gap between germline ends came to 16 bases. The CDR3 DNA sequence: TGTGCCACCAGCGTACAGGTTTTCGGCGGCTACACCTTC. Translated, it gives CATSVQVFGGYTF.

The gene calls are TRBV7-8 and TRBJ2-7; the match to TRBD1 covers 9 bases. The CDR3 runs to 15 residues. Germline values: CDR1 SGHVS, CDR2 FQNEAQ. J gave up 5 bases and V 5 bases, and 10 bases lay outside the gene matches. CDR3 bases: TGTGCCAGCAGCCCTCCGCCACAGGGGGCGAACGAGCAGTACTTC. The encoded protein is CASSPPPQGANEQYF.

The rearrangement links TRBV5-6 to TRBJ1-5; D gene uncertain. The CDR3 loop spans 12 amino acids. Trimming took 0 bases from V and 7 from J, leaving 5 bases between them. Germline V gene sequence: CDR1 SGHDT, CDR2 YYEEEE. The DNA of the CDR3 is TGTGCCAGCAGCTTGGGTAGCCAGCCCCAGCATTTT. Amino acid sequence: CASSLGSQPQHF.

This chain connects TRBV5-1 to TRBJ2-1; 9 bases fit TRBD1. CDR1 and CDR2 from the germline V gene are SGHRS and YFSETQ. V was pared by 0 bases and J by 9 bases, with 10 bases of the junction left unmatched. The CDR3 is made up of 16 amino acids. CDR3 bases: TGCGCCAGCAGCTTGGCCGTGACAGGGGGTAGGATTGAGCAGTTCTTC. Translating it yields CASSLAVTGGRIEQFF.

The J gene is TRBJ1-4, the V gene TRBV7-9, with TRBD1 matching over 7 bases. J was trimmed by 11 bases and V by 5 bases; bases with no gene match: 8. The length of the CDR3 is 13 residues. Germline V gene data show CDR1 as SEHNR and CDR2 as FQNEAQ (reference sequence). The CDR3 DNA is TGTGCCAGCAGCCCAGACAGGGTCGGGAAACTGTTTTTT. It yields the protein CASSPDRVGKLFF.

The table lists this clone with a count of one. This chain uses TRBV4-3 with TRBJ2-5; D possibly corresponds to TRBD2 (7 bases). The V and J ends lost 1 base and 4 bases respectively, with 13 bases between them. The CDR3 runs 15 residues. CDR1 and CDR2 from the germline V gene are LGHNA and YSLEER. DNA for the CDR3: TGCGCCAGCAGCCAAGTTGGGGGGGCAAGAGAGACCCAGTACTTC. The encoded protein is CASSQVGGARETQYF.

The gene calls are TRBV25-1 and TRBJ1-3; 7 bases fit TRBD1. This CDR3 contains 15 residues. Germline V gene sequence: CDR1 MGHDK, CDR2 SYGVNS. The J segment lost 1 base and the V segment lost 3 bases, leaving 3 bases of the junction unmatched. As DNA, the CDR3 is TGTGCCAGCAGTGAGACCAGGGGGTCTGGAAACACCATATATTTT. The encoded protein is CASSETRGSGNTIYF.

The chain carries TRBV7-9 and TRBJ2-3, with D uncertain. The V and J ends lost 0 bases and 3 bases respectively, with 10 bases between them. The CDR3 sequence is 15 residues long. In germline, CDR1 is SEHNR, CDR2 FQNEAQ (reference sequence). CDR3 DNA sequence: TGTGCCAGCAGCTTAGCCGTCCTACCGACAGATACGCAGTATTTT. It yields the protein CASSLAVLPTDTQYF.

The V call is TRBV27, the J call TRBJ2-1, with a weak D call TRBD1 (6 bases). Trimming cost V 8 bases and J 8 bases, with 28 bases left between them. The germline CDR1 and CDR2 sequences are MNHEY and SMNVEV (reference sequence). CDR3 length equals 17 residues. CDR3 sequence: CASSGRAGGFGMDEQFF. As DNA, the CDR3 is TGTGCCAGCTCAGGGAGAGCTGGGGGCTTTGGTATGGATGAGCAGTTCTTC.

The chain has TRBV20-1 and TRBJ2-1, with D unresolved. Trimming removed 2 bases from V and 7 bases from J, with 6 bases in between. CDR1 is DFQATT, CDR2 SNEGSKA, per germline (reference sequence). This CDR3 has 11 residues. Here the CDR3 DNA reads TGCAGTGCTAGACCCGTAAATGAGCAGTTCTTC. This encodes CSARPVNEQFF.

This chain uses TRBV2 with TRBJ2-5, with a weak D call TRBD1 (6 bases). In germline, CDR1 is SNHLY, CDR2 FYNNEI. This CDR3 region has 13 residues. V dropped 4 bases and J dropped 5 bases, with 11 bases sitting between them. The CDR3 DNA reads as TGTGCCAGCAGTGTAGGCCAGGGGGAGACCCAGTACTTC. This translates into CASSVGQGETQYF. The full variable domain, its missing parts supplied by reference TRBV2 and TRBJ2-5, is EPEVTQTPSHQVTQMGQEVILRCVPISNHLYFYWYRQILGQKVEFLVSFYNNEISEKSEIFDDQFSVERPDGSNFTLKIRSTKLEDSAMYFCASSVGQGETQYFGPGTRLLVL.

The chain is built from TRBV3-1 (or the pseudogene TRBV3-2) and TRBJ2-1; D is unclear. Germline lookup yields CDR1 LGHDT and CDR2 YNNKEL (reference sequence). Trimming took off 3 bases at V and 5 bases at J, with 11 bases between the two ends. The CDR3 contains 14 residues. CDR3 DNA sequence: TGTGCCAGCAGCCAGTCCCGAGCGAACAATGAGCAGTTCTTC. Amino acids: CASSQSRANNEQFF.

The V call is TRBV6-5, the J call TRBJ1-2; D ambiguous. This CDR3 is built from 14 residues. Trimming pared 3 bases from V and 5 bases from J, leaving 13 bases between. The germline gives CDR1 MNHEY, CDR2 SVGAGI. CDR3 loop: CASSYSPGPYGYTF. CDR3 nucleotides: TGTGCCAGCAGTTATTCGCCAGGTCCTTATGGCTACACCTTC.